This TCR beta chain was identified in a study of blood T cell repertoires in COVID-19. Study details: The United States, Italy and Spain were the sources of the acute and convalescent COVID-19 samples.

Data came from immunoSEQ multiplex PCR; TCRdb stores just in-frame clones and leaves some out. The data show 220,000 or so clones, 85% to 90% seen once. In its sample, this clone was seen a few times. This TCR came from a man aged 25-45 years who had been exposed to COVID-19. Source material: PBMCs or T cells enriched from blood (not recorded which).

The CDR3 DNA is TGTGCCAGCAGCAAATTGGGGGGGGACGACGGAGGCAAAAACATTCAGTACTTC. This encodes CASSKLGGDDGGKNIQYF. The chain uses TRBV21-1 and TRBJ2-4; TRBD2 is the table's D call, not checked against the DNA. TRBV21-1 is an annotated pseudogene. There are 18 residues in the CDR3.